The entry that follows covers one T cell receptor beta chain sequence. Its target is not known. A second about 6 to 12 cycle PCR used barcoded and J-beta primers. TCRdb called the 5' RACE reads again in MiXCR, with one record for every CDR3 protein. Here the sample spans under 950,000 distinct CDR3 sequences, 22% being singletons. The sample originates from a study of blood T cells in healthy people across ages. Study results and limitations: Naive T cell percentage strongly correlated with TCR beta diversity.

The CDR3 totals 13 residues. The germline CDR1 and CDR2 sequences are LNHDA and SQIVND (reference sequence). With each sample, at least 5.5 micrograms of total RNA were extracted. The V gene is TRBV19, the J gene TRBJ2-5, with D perhaps TRBD2 (5 bases). The J call may be in error: the DNA end matches TRBJ2-1 better. This receptor was obtained from a man aged 70 or older in good health. Material for sequencing was blood. DNA for the CDR3: TGTGCCAGTAGTATTTCCGGGAACAATGAGCAGTTCTTC. Amino acids: CASSISGNNEQFF.